Shown below are 19 T cell receptor beta chains from a single sample sequenced in a study of control samples from healthy donors and cancer patients. Some clones are missing from TCRdb's copy, which holds only in-frame ones; the method was immunoSEQ multiplex PCR. This sample carries approximately 100,000 clones, 80% to 90% of them seen once, and the ten largest clones take about 20%. Sequenced material: PBMCs. The origin of the receptors is a man in his 60s with lung cancer.

The chain is built from TRBV5-1 and TRBJ2-2; TRBD2 matches at 7 bases. Germline trimming cut 1 base from V and 1 base from J; bases unmatched to any gene: 4. The germline V gene encodes CDR1 SGHRS and CDR2 YFSETQ. The CDR3 runs 16 residues. The CDR3 is CASSLRVAGNTGELFF. The CDR3 DNA is TGCGCCAGCAGCTTGAGAGTAGCGGGGAACACCGGGGAGCTGTTTTTT. The full variable domain, completed using reference TRBV5-1 and TRBJ2-2, is KAGVTQTPRYLIKTRGQQVTLSCSPISGHRSVSWYQQTPGQGLQFLFEYFSETQRNKGNFPGRFSGRQFSNSRSEMNVSTLELGDSALYLCASSLRVAGNTGELFFGEGSRLTVL.

The V gene is TRBV4-1, the J gene TRBJ2-5; TRBD1 agrees at 9 bases. The germline gives CDR1 MGHRA, CDR2 YSYEKL. V was clipped by 4 bases and J by 4 bases; unmatched bases: 10. This CDR3 comprises 16 residues. The CDR3 coding sequence is TGCGCCAGCAGCCGGCTACAGGGGGCGCAAGGAGAGACCCAGTACTTC. Its protein is CASSRLQGAQGETQYF.

This clone was counted a single time. The chain carries TRBV5-1 and TRBJ2-1; D is ambiguous. CDR1 is SGHRS, CDR2 YFSETQ, per germline. The CDR3 extends over 14 amino acids. V lost 0 bases and J lost 3, with 7 bases in between. As DNA, the CDR3 is TGCGCCAGCAGCTTGGCCGGCAACTACAATGAGCAGTTCTTC. This sequence encodes CASSLAGNYNEQFF.

This chain connects TRBV7-9 to TRBJ1-2; D not resolved. The CDR3 length is 14 residues. V gave up 1 base and J gave up 6 bases, with 12 bases separating them. Looked up from germline, CDR1 is SEHNR and CDR2 is FQNEAQ (reference sequence). DNA of the CDR3: TGTGCCAGCAGCTTAGGGCCAGGTTCGAATGGCTACACCTTC. This codes for CASSLGPGSNGYTF.

As for this clone: Other DNA sequences from this sample encode an identical CDR3 as well. The rearrangement uses TRBV27 and TRBJ1-6; 8 bases align to TRBD1. Germline CDR1 is MNHEY and CDR2 is SMNVEV (reference sequence). V lost 3 bases to trimming and J lost 16 bases; unmatched junction nucleotides: 8. This CDR3 spans 13 amino acids. CDR3 coding DNA: TGTGCCAGCAGTTTTCGGACAGGGAATACTCTCCACTTT. Translated: CASSFRTGNTLHF.

The rearrangement uses TRBV6-5 and TRBJ1-2, with D uncertain. Per the germline V gene, CDR1 is MNHEY and CDR2 is SVGAGI. Trimming took 9 bases from V and 5 from J, leaving 22 bases between them. The CDR3 is 15 amino acids. The CDR3 sequence is CASLIADHNSYGYTF. The CDR3 DNA reads as TGTGCCAGTCTTATCGCGGACCATAACTCGTATGGCTACACCTTC.

This clone was seen just once. V and J are TRBV5-6 and TRBJ2-1; a possible D gene is TRBD1 (6 bases). CDR3 length: 16 residues. Germline assignment: CDR1 SGHDT and CDR2 YYEEEE. The V end was cut by 2 bases, the J end by 5 bases, with 17 bases between. This chain's CDR3 is CASSFFRDTFNNEQFF. The CDR3, as DNA: TGTGCCAGCAGCTTTTTCCGGGACACTTTTAACAATGAGCAGTTCTTC.

The chain links TRBV3-1 (or the pseudogene TRBV3-2) to TRBJ1-3; D is unclear. Germline V lookup: CDR1 LGHDT, CDR2 YNNKEL (reference sequence). Trimming removed 0 bases at V and 0 bases at J, with 9 bases between. The CDR3 runs 16 residues. The DNA for the CDR3 is TGTGCCAGCAGCCAAGACTGGGGAGCCTCTGGAAACACCATATATTTT. Its protein is CASSQDWGASGNTIYF.

The chain employs TRBV18 and TRBJ2-4, with unresolved D. V shed 2 bases and J shed 0 bases, with 5 bases lying between them. In germline, CDR1 is KGHSH, CDR2 LQKENI. The CDR3 has 14 residues. CDR3 in DNA: TGTGCCAGCTCACCAATTCTAGCCAAAAACATTCAGTACTTC. Its protein product is CASSPILAKNIQYF.

The chain joins TRBV6-5 to TRBJ2-2, with D perhaps TRBD1 (6 bases). Germline-derived CDR1 and CDR2 are MNHEY and SVGAGI. This CDR3 is 14 amino acids long. Trimming removed 6 bases at V and 2 bases at J, with 10 bases between. The CDR3 loop reads CASRGQQNTGELFF. For the CDR3, the DNA is TGTGCCAGCAGGGGACAACAAAACACCGGGGAGCTGTTTTTT.

This clone appeared a single time. The rearrangement uses TRBV7-9 and TRBJ2-5, with D perhaps matching TRBD1 (6 bases). This CDR3 has 14 amino acids. Germline V lookup: CDR1 SEHNR, CDR2 FQNEAQ (reference sequence). V lost 5 bases to trimming and J lost 3 bases, with 13 bases between them. The CDR3 bases are TGTGCCAGCAGCCCACAGGGTTTGGAAGAGACCCAGTACTTC. Amino acid sequence: CASSPQGLEETQYF.

The chain carries TRBV5-5 and TRBJ2-7, with 7 positions matching TRBD2. V shed 1 base and J 1 base; nucleotides not matched to a gene: 11. The length of the CDR3 is 17 residues. Germline V gene lookup returns CDR1 SGHKS and CDR2 YYEKEE (reference sequence). The CDR3 DNA is TGTGCCAGCAGCTTGTCAATGGGAGGGGACGATTCCTACGAGCAGTACGTC. The encoded protein is CASSLSMGGDDSYEQYV.

The chain uses TRBV15 and TRBJ1-2; 11 nucleotides line up with TRBD1. The germline V gene has CDR1 LNHNV and CDR2 YYDKDF (reference sequence). Trimming removed 3 bases from V and 1 base from J; junction bases left unmatched: 1. CDR3 length: 15 amino acids. The CDR3 here is CATSRGTGGNYGYTF. The CDR3 region has the DNA TGTGCCACCAGCAGGGGGACAGGGGGTAACTATGGCTACACCTTC.

The CDR3 sequence: CASSLTRGDYEQYV. CDR3 nucleotide sequence: TGTGCCAGCAGCTTAACCAGGGGAGACTACGAGCAGTACGTC. The rearrangement uses TRBV7-3 and TRBJ2-7; a possible D gene is TRBD1 (6 bases). Germline assignment: CDR1 SGHTA and CDR2 FQGTGA. V lost 0 bases to trimming and J lost 3 bases, with 9 bases between them. This CDR3 comprises 14 residues.

V is TRBV27 and J is TRBJ1-1, with D perhaps TRBD1 (5 bases). The CDR3 spans 15 residues. The ends were cut back, 2 bases at V and 0 bases at J, with 10 bases in the middle. Germline loops: CDR1 MNHEY, CDR2 SMNVEV (reference sequence). CDR3 sequence: CASSLTGTVNTEAFF. CDR3 bases: TGTGCCAGCAGTTTAACCGGGACGGTGAACACTGAAGCTTTCTTT.

This clone was seen only once. The gene calls are TRBV12-3 or TRBV12-4 and TRBJ2-1; either TRBD1 or TRBD2 may supply D (5 bases each). V was cut by 11 bases and J by 7 bases, with 18 bases left in between. The CDR3 contains 13 residues. The CDR3 protein is CASGRGDTNEQFF. The CDR3 DNA follows: TGTGCCTCCGGAAGGGGAGATACTAATGAGCAGTTCTTC.

The J gene is TRBJ1-1, the V gene TRBV5-1, with D maybe TRBD1 (6 bases). CDR1 SGHRS and CDR2 YFSETQ come from the germline V gene. V was shortened by 0 bases and J by 3 bases, with 6 bases between the two germline ends. The CDR3 sequence is 13 residues long. The CDR3 loop is CASSLDRDTEAFF. CDR3 nucleotides: TGCGCCAGCAGCTTGGACAGGGACACTGAAGCTTTCTTT.

This chain uses TRBV24-1 with TRBJ2-3, with D unresolved. Trimming pared 6 bases from V and 5 bases from J, leaving 5 bases between. The CDR3 is 11 amino acids. Germline values: CDR1 KGHDR, CDR2 SFDVKD. The CDR3 here is CATSYVDTQYF. CDR3 sequence (DNA): TGTGCCACCAGTTACGTAGATACGCAGTATTTT.

This clone has just one count. V and J are TRBV18 and TRBJ1-4; TRBD1 matches at 8 bases. The J segment lost 7 bases and the V segment lost 0 bases, leaving 4 bases of the junction unmatched. This CDR3 has 15 residues. Looked up from germline, CDR1 is KGHSH and CDR2 is LQKENI. CDR3 protein: CASSPPAGGVEKLFF. For the CDR3, the DNA is TGTGCCAGCTCACCACCGGCAGGGGGCGTTGAAAAACTGTTTTTT.